This T cell receptor (beta chain) was captured by sequencing in a study of control samples from healthy donors and cancer patients. Per the germline V gene, CDR1 is SGHVS and CDR2 is FNYEAQ. The CDR3 length is 14 residues. V was trimmed by 5 bases and J by 1 base, leaving 11 bases between them. The assay was immunoSEQ multiplex PCR, and TCRdb's table has in-frame clones only and misses some. The repertoire holds 6,000 to 8,500 clones, with approximately 80% as singletons. This receptor was identified in a male donor with melanoma. The chain combines TRBV7-6 with TRBJ1-1; TRBD1 is a possible D gene (5 bases). The sample consisted of formalin-fixed, paraffin-embedded tissue. CDR3 nucleotide sequence: TGTGCCAGCAGCCCGTACGGGGGGAACACTGAAGCTTTCTTT. Translating gives CASSPYGGNTEAFF.